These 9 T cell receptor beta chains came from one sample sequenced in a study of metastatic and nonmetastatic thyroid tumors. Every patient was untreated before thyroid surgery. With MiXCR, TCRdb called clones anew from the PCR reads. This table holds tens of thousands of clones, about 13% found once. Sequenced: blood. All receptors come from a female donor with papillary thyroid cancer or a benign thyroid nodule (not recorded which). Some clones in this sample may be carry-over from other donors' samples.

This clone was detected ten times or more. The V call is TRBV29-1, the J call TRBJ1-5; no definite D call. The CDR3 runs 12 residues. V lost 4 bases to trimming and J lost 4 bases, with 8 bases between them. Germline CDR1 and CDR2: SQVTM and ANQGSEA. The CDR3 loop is CSVGSTNQPQHF. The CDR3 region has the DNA TGCAGCGTTGGGTCCACAAATCAGCCCCAGCATTTT. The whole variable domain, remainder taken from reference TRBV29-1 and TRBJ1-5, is SAVISQKPSRDICQRGTSLTIQCQVDSQVTMMFWYRQQPGQSLTLIATANQGSEATYESGFVIDKFPISRPNLTFSTLTVSNMSPEDSSIYLCSVGSTNQPQHFGDGTRLSIL.

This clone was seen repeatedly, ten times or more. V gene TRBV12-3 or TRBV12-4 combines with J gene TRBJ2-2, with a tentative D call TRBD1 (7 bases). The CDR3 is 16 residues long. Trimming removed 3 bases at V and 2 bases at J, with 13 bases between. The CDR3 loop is CASSFAGQLNTGELFF. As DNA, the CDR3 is TGTGCCAGCAGTTTTGCGGGACAGCTTAACACCGGGGAGCTGTTTTTT.

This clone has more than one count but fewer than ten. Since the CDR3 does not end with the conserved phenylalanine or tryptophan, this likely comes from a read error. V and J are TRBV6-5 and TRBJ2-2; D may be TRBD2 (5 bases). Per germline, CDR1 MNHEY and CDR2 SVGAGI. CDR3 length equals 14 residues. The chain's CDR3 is CASCIARNTWELFS. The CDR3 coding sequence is TGTGCCAGCTGTATAGCGAGGAACACCTGGGAGCTGTTTTCT.

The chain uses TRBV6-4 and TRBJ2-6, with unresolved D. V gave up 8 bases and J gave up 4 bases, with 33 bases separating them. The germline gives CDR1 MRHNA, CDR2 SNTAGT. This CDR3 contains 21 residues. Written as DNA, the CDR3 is TGTGCCAGCTTCGGTTCCCAGAGTGGGCCGCTCGTCCTCTTGGGGGCCAACGTCCTGACTTTC. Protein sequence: CASFGSQSGPLVLLGANVLTF.

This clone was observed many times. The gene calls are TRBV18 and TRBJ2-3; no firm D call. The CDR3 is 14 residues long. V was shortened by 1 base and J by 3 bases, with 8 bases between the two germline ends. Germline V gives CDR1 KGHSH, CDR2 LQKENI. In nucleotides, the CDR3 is TGTGCCAGCTCACCACAACCAGCTACAGATACGCAGTATTTT. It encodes CASSPQPATDTQYF.

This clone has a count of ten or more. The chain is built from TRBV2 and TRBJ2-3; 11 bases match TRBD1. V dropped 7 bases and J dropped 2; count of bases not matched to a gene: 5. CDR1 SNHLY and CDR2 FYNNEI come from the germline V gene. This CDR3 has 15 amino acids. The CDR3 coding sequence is TGTGCCAGCAAATGGACAGGGGGCTCCACAGATACGCAGTATTTT. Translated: CASKWTGGSTDTQYF.

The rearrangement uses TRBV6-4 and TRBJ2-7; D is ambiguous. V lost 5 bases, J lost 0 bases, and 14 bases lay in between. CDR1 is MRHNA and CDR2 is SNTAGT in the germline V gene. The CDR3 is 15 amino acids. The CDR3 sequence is CASSPSVTVSYEQYF. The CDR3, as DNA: TGTGCCAGCAGTCCCTCCGTGACCGTCTCCTACGAGCAGTACTTC.

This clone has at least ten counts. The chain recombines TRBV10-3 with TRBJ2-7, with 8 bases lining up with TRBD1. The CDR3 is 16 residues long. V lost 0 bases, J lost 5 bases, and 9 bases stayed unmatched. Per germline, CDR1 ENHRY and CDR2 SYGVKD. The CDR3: CAISESRGQGPHEQYF. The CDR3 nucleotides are TGTGCCATCAGTGAGTCGAGAGGACAGGGTCCCCACGAGCAGTACTTC.

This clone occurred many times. For the CDR3, the DNA is TGTGCCAGCAGTTTACAGGGGGCGGGGGGCTACACCTTC. Translated, it gives CASSLQGAGGYTF. The V gene is TRBV28, the J gene TRBJ1-2, with TRBD1 identical over 8 bases. CDR1 is MDHEN and CDR2 is SYDVKM in the germline V gene. The CDR3 runs 13 residues. The J segment lost 8 bases and the V segment lost 2 bases, leaving 4 bases of the junction unmatched.